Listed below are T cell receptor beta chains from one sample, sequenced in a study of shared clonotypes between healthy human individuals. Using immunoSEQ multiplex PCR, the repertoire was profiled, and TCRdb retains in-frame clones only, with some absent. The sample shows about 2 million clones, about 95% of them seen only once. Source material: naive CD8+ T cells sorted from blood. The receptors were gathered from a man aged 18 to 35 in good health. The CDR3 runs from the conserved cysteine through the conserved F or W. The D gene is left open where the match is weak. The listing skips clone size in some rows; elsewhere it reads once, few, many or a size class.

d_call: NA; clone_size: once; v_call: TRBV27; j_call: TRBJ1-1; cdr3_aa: CASSPDGGGVNTEAFF; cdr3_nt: TGTGCCAGCAGTCCCGACGGGGGCGGAGTGAACACTGAAGCTTTCTTT
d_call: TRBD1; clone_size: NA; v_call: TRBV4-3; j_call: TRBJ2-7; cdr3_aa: CASSHDRGWYEQYF; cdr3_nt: TGCGCCAGCAGCCACGACAGGGGGTGGTACGAGCAGTACTTC
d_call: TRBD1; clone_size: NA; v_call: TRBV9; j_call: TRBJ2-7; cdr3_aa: CASSEGTGALSEQYF; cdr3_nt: TGTGCCAGCAGCGAAGGGACAGGGGCCCTCTCAGAGCAGTACTTC
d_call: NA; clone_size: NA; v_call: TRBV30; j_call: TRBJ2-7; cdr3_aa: CAWSEGFSYEQYF; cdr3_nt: TGTGCCTGGAGTGAGGGGTTTTCCTACGAGCAGTACTTC
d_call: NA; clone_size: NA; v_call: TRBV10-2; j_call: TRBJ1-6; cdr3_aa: CASSLQDNSPLHF; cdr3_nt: TGCGCCAGCAGCCTACAGGATAATTCACCCCTCCACTTT
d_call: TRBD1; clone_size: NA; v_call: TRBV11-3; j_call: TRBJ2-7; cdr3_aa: CASTPGTGAYEQYF; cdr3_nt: TGTGCCAGCACCCCCGGGACAGGGGCCTACGAGCAGTACTTC
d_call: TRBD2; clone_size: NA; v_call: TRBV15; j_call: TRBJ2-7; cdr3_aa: CATRSTSDSYEQYF; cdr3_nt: TGTGCCACCAGAAGTACTAGCGACTCCTACGAGCAGTACTTC
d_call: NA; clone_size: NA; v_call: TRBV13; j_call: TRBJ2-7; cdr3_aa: CASSSPGTYEQYF; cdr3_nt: TGTGCCAGCAGCTCCCCGGGGACCTACGAGCAGTACTTC
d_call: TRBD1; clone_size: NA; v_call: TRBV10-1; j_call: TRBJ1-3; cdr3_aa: CASKGQGEDTIYF; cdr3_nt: TGCGCCAGCAAGGGACAGGGGGAGGACACCATATATTTT
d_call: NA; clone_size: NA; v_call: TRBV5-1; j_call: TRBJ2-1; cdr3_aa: CASSTTGYPKFF; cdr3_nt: TGCGCCAGCAGCACCACCGGGTACCCGAAGTTCTTC
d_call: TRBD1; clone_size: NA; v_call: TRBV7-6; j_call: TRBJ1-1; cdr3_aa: CASSQRQGLNTEAFF; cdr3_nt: TGTGCCAGCAGCCAAAGACAGGGTTTGAACACTGAAGCTTTCTTT
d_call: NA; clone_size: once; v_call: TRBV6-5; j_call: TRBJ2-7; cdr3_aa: CASSYRGDEQYF; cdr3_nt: TGTGCCAGCAGTTACAGGGGGGACGAGCAGTACTTC
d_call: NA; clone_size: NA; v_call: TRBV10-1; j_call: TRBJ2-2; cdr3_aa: CASSALKTGELFF; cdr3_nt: TGCGCCAGCAGTGCCCTAAAGACCGGGGAGCTGTTTTTT
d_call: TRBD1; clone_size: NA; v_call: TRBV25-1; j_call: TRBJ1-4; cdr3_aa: CASSELGQAYEKLFF; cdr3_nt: TGTGCCAGCAGTGAACTAGGACAGGCTTATGAAAAACTGTTTTTT
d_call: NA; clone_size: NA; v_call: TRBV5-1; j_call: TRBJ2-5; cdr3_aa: CASSLKLGSLQETQYF; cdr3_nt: TGCGCCAGCAGCTTGAAACTGGGGTCCCTACAAGAGACCCAGTACTTC
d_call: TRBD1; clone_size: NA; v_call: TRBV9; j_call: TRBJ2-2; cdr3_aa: CASSVDEGTGRIGELFF; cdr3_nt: TGTGCCAGCAGCGTAGATGAGGGGACAGGGCGAATCGGGGAGCTGTTTTTT
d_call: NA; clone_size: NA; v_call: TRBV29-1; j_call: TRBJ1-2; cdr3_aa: CSVGAQGDYGYTF; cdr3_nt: TGCAGCGTTGGGGCGCAGGGTGACTATGGCTACACCTTC